A selection of T cell receptor beta chains follows, all from one sample in a study of cytomegalovirus exposure and HLA in healthy donors. Generated by immunoSEQ multiplex PCR, the TCRdb table keeps only in-frame clones and is missing some. The sample gives about 80,000 clones, approximately 71% of which show up once; less than 8% is in the top ten. Sequenced input: PBMCs. The receptors were sampled from a woman in her 40s in good health and CMV-seronegative. Each CDR3 is given with its conserved first and last residue. A D gene is named only where the DNA matches it firmly. Not all rows give a size; the values are once, few, many and, for expanded clones, a class.

CDR3 protein,CDR3 DNA,D gene,V gene,clone size,J gene
CASSSRALAGGDEQFF,TGTGCCAGCAGCTCACGTGCCCTAGCGGGAGGTGATGAGCAGTTCTTC,TRBD2,TRBV7-2,once,TRBJ2-1
CASDEGGAMNTEAFF,TGTGCCAGTGACGAAGGGGGGGCCATGAACACTGAAGCTTTCTTT,.,TRBV19,.,TRBJ1-1
CASSLYRVAGNTIYF,TGTGCCAGCAGCTTGTACCGGGTCGCTGGAAACACCATATATTTT,.,TRBV5-5,.,TRBJ1-3
CASSTTSAEQFF,TGTGCCAGCTCAACGACTAGCGCCGAGCAGTTCTTC,TRBD2,TRBV18,few,TRBJ2-1
CASSGYSKEGPTSSPYEQYF,TGCGCCAGCAGCGGATACTCTAAGGAGGGGCCAACTAGCTCCCCCTACGAGCAGTACTTC,.,TRBV4-3,.,TRBJ2-7
CASRSTWDRASEKLFF,TGTGCCAGCAGGTCTACCTGGGACAGGGCTTCGGAAAAACTGTTTTTT,TRBD1,TRBV27,.,TRBJ1-4
CASLAGEQNNEQFF,TGTGCCAGTTTAGCGGGGGAGCAAAACAATGAGCAGTTCTTC,TRBD2,TRBV18,once,TRBJ2-1
CASSRLYNEQFF,TGTGCCAGCAGCCGACTCTACAATGAGCAGTTCTTC,.,TRBV7-6,.,TRBJ2-1
CASSDAGGGTDTQYF,TGTGCCAGCAGTGACGCGGGGGGAGGCACAGATACGCAGTATTTT,TRBD2,TRBV6-4,.,TRBJ2-3
CASSLDSHYEQYF,TGTGCCAGCAGCCTAGACAGCCACTACGAGCAGTACTTC,.,TRBV7-2,few,TRBJ2-7
CASSEGQGAGRELFF,TGTGCCAGCAGCGAAGGACAGGGAGCAGGCCGGGAGCTGTTTTTT,TRBD1,TRBV5-4,.,TRBJ2-2
CASKGRSYEQYF,TGTGCCAGCAAGGGGCGGTCCTACGAGCAGTACTTC,.,TRBV7-2,once,TRBJ2-7
CASSQAGQGGYEQYF,TGCGCCAGCAGCCAAGCCGGACAGGGGGGATACGAGCAGTACTTC,TRBD1,TRBV4-1,.,TRBJ2-7
CASSLDRFHEQYF,TGTGCCAGCAGCCTGGACAGGTTCCACGAGCAGTACTTC,TRBD1,TRBV11-1,.,TRBJ2-7
CATSRDYRGDEQFF,TGTGCCACCAGCAGAGATTATCGCGGTGATGAGCAGTTCTTC,.,TRBV15,.,TRBJ2-1
CASSFYRGQNTGELFF,TGTGCCAGCAGCTTCTACAGGGGTCAGAACACCGGGGAGCTGTTTTTT,TRBD1,TRBV5-8,.,TRBJ2-2
CASSPDTDTQYF,TGTGCCAGCAGCCCAGATACGGATACGCAGTATTTT,.,TRBV7-7,.,TRBJ2-3
CASSRRNSGTSSYEQYF,TGTGCCAGCAGCAGAAGAAATAGCGGGACGAGCTCCTACGAGCAGTACTTC,TRBD2,TRBV7-2,.,TRBJ2-7
CASSLGELASEQYF,TGTGCCAGCAGTTTGGGAGAGTTAGCTTCCGAGCAGTACTTC,.,TRBV28,.,TRBJ2-7
CASSSKPGGGTEAFF,TGTGCCAGCAGCTCCAAACCGGGGGGAGGTACTGAAGCTTTCTTT,.,TRBV7-2,.,TRBJ1-1
CASSPPGRNYGYTF,TGTGCCAGTAGTCCACCCGGGAGAAACTATGGCTACACCTTC,.,TRBV19,.,TRBJ1-2
CASHKTGSYNEQFF,TGTGCCAGCCATAAGACGGGGTCCTACAATGAGCAGTTCTTC,.,TRBV5-4,.,TRBJ2-1
CASTPDRFSNQPQHF,TGTGCCAGTACCCCGGACAGATTTAGCAATCAGCCCCAGCATTTT,.,TRBV19,few,TRBJ1-5
CASSGLAGQETQYF,TGCGCCAGCAGCGGACTAGCGGGACAAGAGACCCAGTACTTC,TRBD2,TRBV10-2,.,TRBJ2-5
CASSSSGSQGTQYF,TGTGCCAGCAGCTCCTCCGGGAGCCAAGGGACCCAGTACTTC,.,TRBV5-4,once,TRBJ2-5
CASSFQGGPSTDTQYF,TGTGCCAGCAGCTTCCAAGGAGGCCCTAGCACAGATACGCAGTATTTT,.,TRBV7-9,few,TRBJ2-3
CASSSRVEAYEQYF,TGTGCCAGCAGCTCACGGGTAGAAGCCTACGAGCAGTACTTC,.,TRBV7-2,.,TRBJ2-7
CASHGQGYYGYTF,TGTGCCAGCCACGGACAGGGGTACTATGGCTACACCTTC,.,TRBV21-1,.,TRBJ1-2
CASSVAGQSYNEQFF,TGTGCCAGCAGCGTAGCGGGACAATCCTACAATGAGCAGTTCTTC,.,TRBV9,.,TRBJ2-1
CASSLGQNTEAFF,TGTGCCAGCAGTTTGGGCCAGAACACTGAAGCTTTCTTT,.,TRBV27,.,TRBJ1-1
CATGLRAGGTSTDTQYF,TGTGCCACCGGACTCAGGGCGGGAGGTACTAGCACAGATACGCAGTATTTT,TRBD2,TRBV27,.,TRBJ2-3
CASGRQGNGNEKLFF,TGTGCCAGCGGCCGACAGGGGAACGGTAATGAAAAACTGTTTTTT,TRBD1,TRBV6-6,few,TRBJ1-4
CASSLTSGLTGELFF,TGTGCCAGCAGTTTAACTAGCGGGCTCACCGGGGAGCTGTTTTTT,TRBD2,TRBV27,.,TRBJ2-2
CASSDRTGRGPSNQPQHF,TGTGCCAGCAGTGACCGGACAGGTCGCGGGCCTAGCAATCAGCCCCAGCATTTT,TRBD1,TRBV6-4,few,TRBJ1-5
CASRDSDRVTEAFF,TGTGCCAGCAGAGATTCCGACAGGGTCACTGAAGCTTTCTTT,TRBD1,TRBV2,.,TRBJ1-1
CASSLGQGLNQPQHF,TGCGCCAGCAGCCTGGGACAGGGGTTGAATCAGCCCCAGCATTTT,TRBD1,TRBV4-1,.,TRBJ1-5
CASSLRVPGGYTF,TGTGCCAGCAGCTTACGGGTCCCCGGAGGCTACACCTTC,.,TRBV5-6,once,TRBJ1-2
CASSFGTGVSYTEAFF,TGTGCCAGCAGCTTCGGGACAGGGGTGAGTTACACTGAAGCTTTCTTT,TRBD1,TRBV5-6,.,TRBJ1-1
CASTTSYSSYNEQFF,TGTGCCAGCACCACTAGCTACTCCTCCTACAATGAGCAGTTCTTC,.,TRBV28,.,TRBJ2-1
CASSQVSTGSTQPQHF,TGCGCCAGCAGCCAAGTCAGCACAGGAAGCACTCAGCCCCAGCATTTT,.,TRBV4-1,.,TRBJ1-5
CSVDEGSYNEQFF,TGCAGCGTTGACGAGGGATCCTACAATGAGCAGTTCTTC,.,TRBV29-1,.,TRBJ2-1
CASSYGTGRSETQYF,TGTGCCAGCAGTTATGGGACAGGGAGGTCAGAGACCCAGTACTTC,TRBD1,TRBV6-5,.,TRBJ2-5
CASSTGGVHYGYTF,TGTGCCAGCAGCACCGGGGGGGTACACTATGGCTACACCTTC,.,TRBV6-5,.,TRBJ1-2
CASSQFRENEKLFF,TGCGCCAGCAGTCAATTCAGGGAAAATGAAAAACTGTTTTTT,.,TRBV23-1,.,TRBJ1-4
CASLQGDRIETQYF,TGTGCCAGTCTACAAGGGGATCGAATCGAGACCCAGTACTTC,.,TRBV5-6,.,TRBJ2-5
CASTSPSGGEQYF,TGTGCCAGCACCTCGCCTAGCGGGGGCGAGCAGTACTTC,TRBD2,TRBV7-8,.,TRBJ2-7
CASSLTPGLSYEQYF,TGTGCCAGCAGCTTGACACCGGGACTTTCCTACGAGCAGTACTTC,.,TRBV7-2,.,TRBJ2-7
CAISEFDRGDEQYF,TGTGCCATCAGTGAGTTTGACAGGGGGGACGAGCAGTACTTC,TRBD1,TRBV10-3,.,TRBJ2-7
CARSSLLGFTGELFF,TGTGCCAGAAGCTCTTTACTAGGATTCACCGGGGAGCTGTTTTTT,.,TRBV5-3,.,TRBJ2-2
CASSKDRVGTEAFF,TGTGCCAGCAGCAAGGACAGGGTGGGCACTGAAGCTTTCTTT,TRBD1,TRBV25-1,.,TRBJ1-1
CASGLREETQYF,TGCGCCAGCGGTTTGCGGGAAGAGACCCAGTACTTC,.,TRBV10-2,.,TRBJ2-5
CAWSGRLAGYNEQFF,TGTGCCTGGAGTGGTCGTCTAGCGGGATACAATGAGCAGTTCTTC,TRBD2,TRBV30,.,TRBJ2-1
CAWNLAGTGFNQPQHF,TGTGCCTGGAACCTTGCAGGGACAGGGTTCAATCAGCCCCAGCATTTT,TRBD1,TRBV30,.,TRBJ1-5